What follows is one T cell receptor beta chain and its context. The data were taken from a study of shared clonotypes between healthy human individuals. Study context: Donor ages ranged 18 to 49 years: a couple of women, a few men.

Germline trimming cut 4 bases from V and 3 bases from J; bases unmatched to any gene: 5. Per the germline V gene, CDR1 is MNHNS and CDR2 is SASEGT. This CDR3 contains 15 residues. The table came from immunoSEQ multiplex PCR; TCRdb's copy has only in-frame clones and leaves some out. The data contain about 2.1 million clones, 85% to 95% of them singletons. Terminally differentiated effector memory CD45RA+ cells were left out of the naive CD8 fraction, which was CD45RO-negative and positively selected for CCR7. Donors comprised only Caucasian adults living in Nashville, Tennessee. Sequenced input: naive CD8+ T cells from PBMCs. This receptor was taken from a man younger than 35 in good health. Some clones in this sample may be carry-over from other donors' samples. V is TRBV6-1 and J is TRBJ2-7, with 11 bases aligning to TRBD2. The CDR3 DNA reads as TGTGCCAGCAGTGCAGGACTAGCGGGCCACTACGAGCAGTACTTC. Translating it yields CASSAGLAGHYEQYF.